Listed here is a single T cell receptor beta chain. Its antigen remains unidentified. TCRdb's copy holds only in-frame clones and misses some; the assay was immunoSEQ multiplex PCR. The profile shows more than 85,000 clones, 85% to 90% of them singletons. These data come from a study of T cell responses to AZD1222 COVID-19 vaccine. General study points: Spike-specific TCR breadth and depth both grew after two AZD1222 doses. Spike regions recognized by vaccine-associated CD4 TCRs spanned the protein, led by 160-218 and 743-854. Donors in the cohort were predominantly white British and more often female, and clonal diversity was possibly underestimated. Only after the peak T cell response were repertoires sampled.

The V and J ends lost 6 bases and 3 bases, in that order; junction bases with no gene match: 0. CDR3 length equals 13 residues. The germline V gene has CDR1 LNHDA and CDR2 SQIVND (reference sequence). The chain joins TRBV19 to TRBJ2-1, with 9 bases aligning to TRBD1. This TCR was recovered from an adult in good health. The specimen was peripheral blood, collected on day 0 of AZD1222 vaccination. Written as DNA, the CDR3 is TGTGCCAGTAGGGGACAGGGCTACAATGAGCAGTTCTTC. It yields the protein CASRGQGYNEQFF. Full variable domain (outside the CDR3, taken from reference TRBV19 and TRBJ2-1): DGGITQSPKYLFRKEGQNVTLSCEQNLNHDAMYWYRQDPGQGLRLIYYSQIVNDFQKGDIAEGYSVSREKKESFPLTVTSAQKNPTAFYLCASRGQGYNEQFFGPGTRLTVL.